This T cell receptor beta chain was sequenced during a study of Ad26.COV2.S vaccination and SARS-CoV-2 variants. Study context: Ad26.COV2.S arm of COV1001 included the donor. Ad26.COV2.S, an intramuscular injection, was given once or twice 56 days apart.

Findings and caveats of the study: Participants given vaccine showed non-spike TCR breadth similar to that of placebo recipients. Placebo recipients had lower spike-specific TCR breadth than vaccine recipients.

Details on this clone: Its antigen remains unidentified.

Treatment specified: about 20 received Ad26.COV2.S at low or high dose, single or two shots; a few received placebo; per-sample allocation not given. Sampling happened 63 days after the first vaccine or placebo injection. The CDR3 is 15 amino acids. Germline assignment: CDR1 LNHDA and CDR2 SQIVND (reference sequence). Trimming pared 3 bases from V and 0 bases from J, leaving 12 bases between. Assay: immunoSEQ multiplex PCR; the TCRdb copy retains only in-frame clones and omits some. The table lists about 480,000 clones, around nine tenths of them singletons. The V gene is TRBV19, the J gene TRBJ2-7; possibly TRBD1 for D (6 bases). The receptor's source is a person aged 18-60 years who received the Ad26.COV2.S COVID-19 vaccine or a placebo. This specimen consisted of peripheral blood, obtained in a trial of Ad26.COV2.S vaccine versus placebo. The CDR3 sequence is CASSIQGRVSYEQYF. The CDR3 region has the DNA TGTGCCAGTAGTATCCAGGGGCGAGTCTCCTACGAGCAGTACTTC.